Ten or more counts support the clone carrying this T cell receptor (beta chain). Its antigen is as yet unknown. Enrolled hyperthyroidism patients had a new diagnosis, a duration under 2 months, and an age of 18 to 65. The authors diagnosed from clinical symptoms, serum thyroxine, TRAb, thyroid ultrasound and orbital computed tomography. Amplification of the TCR beta CDR3 regions used RNA transcripts (as template). RT-PCR in the first round used HTBI primers; a second-round multiplex PCR followed. TCRdb re-called the multiplex PCR reads through MiXCR, storing one row per CDR3 protein. In the table there are about 400,000 distinct CDR3 sequences, roughly 14% of which are singletons. The sample belongs to a study of Graves' ophthalmopathy and Graves' hyperthyroidism. Whole-study results and caveats: The model flagged ophthalmopathy progression at roughly 70% sensitivity and 72% to 80% specificity.

With 3 bases removed from V and 7 bases from J, the gap between germline ends came to 18 bases. This CDR3 contains 14 residues. Germline CDR1 reads SQVTM; CDR2 reads ANQGSEA. This clonotype was obtained from a woman between 18 and 29 years old with stable Graves' hyperthyroidism. The chain recombines TRBV29-1 with TRBJ1-2; D is perhaps TRBD1 (6 bases). Sequences were obtained from peripheral blood. The CDR3 is CSVELYRDIGGYTF. The CDR3 DNA reads as TGCAGCGTTGAGCTGTACAGGGATATTGGTGGCTACACCTTC. Combining the CDR3 with reference TRBV29-1 and TRBJ1-2 gives the whole variable domain SAVISQKPSRDICQRGTSLTIQCQVDSQVTMMFWYRQQPGQSLTLIATANQGSEATYESGFVIDKFPISRPNLTFSTLTVSNMSPEDSSIYLCSVELYRDIGGYTFGSGTRLTVV.